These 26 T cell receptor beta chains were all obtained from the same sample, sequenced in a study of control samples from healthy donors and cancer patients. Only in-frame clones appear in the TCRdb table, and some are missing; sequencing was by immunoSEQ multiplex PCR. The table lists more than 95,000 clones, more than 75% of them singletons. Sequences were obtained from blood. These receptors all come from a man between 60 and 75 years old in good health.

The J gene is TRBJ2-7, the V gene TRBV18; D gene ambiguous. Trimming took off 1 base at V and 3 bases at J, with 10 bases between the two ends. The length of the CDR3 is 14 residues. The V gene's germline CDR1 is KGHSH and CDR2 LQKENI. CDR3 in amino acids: CASSPLSNDYEQYF. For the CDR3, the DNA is TGTGCCAGCTCACCACTAAGCAACGACTACGAGCAGTACTTC.

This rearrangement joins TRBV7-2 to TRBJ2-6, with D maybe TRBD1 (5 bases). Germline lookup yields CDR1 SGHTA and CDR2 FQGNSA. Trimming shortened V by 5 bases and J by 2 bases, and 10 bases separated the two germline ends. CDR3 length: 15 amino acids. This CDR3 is CASSHRMTGANVLTF. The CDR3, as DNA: TGTGCCAGCAGCCACAGGATGACTGGGGCCAACGTCCTGACTTTC.

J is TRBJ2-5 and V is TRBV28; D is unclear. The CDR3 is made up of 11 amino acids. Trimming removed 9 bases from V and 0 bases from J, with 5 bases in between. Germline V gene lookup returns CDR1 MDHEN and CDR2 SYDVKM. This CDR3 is CASSYQETQYF. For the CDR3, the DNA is TGTGCCAGTTCGTACCAAGAGACCCAGTACTTC.

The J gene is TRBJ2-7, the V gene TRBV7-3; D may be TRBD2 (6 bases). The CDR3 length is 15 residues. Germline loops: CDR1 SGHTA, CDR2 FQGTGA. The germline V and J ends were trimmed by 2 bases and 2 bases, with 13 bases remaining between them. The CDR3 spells CASSLGVGTPYEQYF. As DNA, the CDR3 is TGTGCCAGCAGCTTAGGGGTCGGGACTCCCTACGAGCAGTACTTC.

The CDR3 DNA sequence: TGTGCCAGCACCGCCTCGTACCAAGAGACCCAGTACTTC. This codes for CASTASYQETQYF. V usage is TRBV5-6 and J usage is TRBJ2-5; D gene unclear. The V gene's germline CDR1 is SGHDT and CDR2 YYEEEE. V lost 6 bases and J lost 0, with 9 bases in between. The CDR3 is 13 amino acids.

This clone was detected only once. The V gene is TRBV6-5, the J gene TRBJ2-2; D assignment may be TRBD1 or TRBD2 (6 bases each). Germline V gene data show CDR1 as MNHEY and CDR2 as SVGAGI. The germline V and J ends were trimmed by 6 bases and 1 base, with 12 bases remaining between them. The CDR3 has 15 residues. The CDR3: CASSPQGLNTGELFF. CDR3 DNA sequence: TGTGCCAGCAGCCCACAGGGACTGAACACCGGGGAGCTGTTTTTT.

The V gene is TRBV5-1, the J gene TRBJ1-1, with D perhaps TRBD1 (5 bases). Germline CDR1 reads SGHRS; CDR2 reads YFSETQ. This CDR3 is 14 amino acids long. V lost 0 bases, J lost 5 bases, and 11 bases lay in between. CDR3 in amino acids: CASSLASGRTEAFF. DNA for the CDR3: TGCGCCAGCAGCTTGGCCTCAGGGAGGACTGAAGCTTTCTTT.

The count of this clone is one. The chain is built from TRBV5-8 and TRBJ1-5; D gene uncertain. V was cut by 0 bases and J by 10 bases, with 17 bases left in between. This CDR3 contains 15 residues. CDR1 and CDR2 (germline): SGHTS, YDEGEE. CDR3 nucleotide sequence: TGTGCCAGCAGCTTGGACGGGTCTAACATCAGCCCCCAGCATTTT. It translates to CASSLDGSNISPQHF.

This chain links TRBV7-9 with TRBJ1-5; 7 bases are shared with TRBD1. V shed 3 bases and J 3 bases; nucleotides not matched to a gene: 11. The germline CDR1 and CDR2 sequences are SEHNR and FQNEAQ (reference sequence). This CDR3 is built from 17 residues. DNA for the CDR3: TGTGCCAGCAGCTTGACCGGGACAGCGGGCCTCAATCAGCCCCAGCATTTT. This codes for CASSLTGTAGLNQPQHF.

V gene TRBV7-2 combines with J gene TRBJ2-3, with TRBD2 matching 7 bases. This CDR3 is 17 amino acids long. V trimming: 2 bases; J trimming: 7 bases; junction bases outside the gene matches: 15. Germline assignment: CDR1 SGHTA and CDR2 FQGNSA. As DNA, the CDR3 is TGTGCCAGCAGCTTACTTGGCGGCGGGGGTTCCGGGTATACGCAGTATTTT. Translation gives CASSLLGGGGSGYTQYF.

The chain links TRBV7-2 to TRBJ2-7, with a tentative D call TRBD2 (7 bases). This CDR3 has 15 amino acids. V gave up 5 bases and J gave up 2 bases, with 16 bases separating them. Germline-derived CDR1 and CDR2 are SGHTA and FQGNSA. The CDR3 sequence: CASSLGGAEAYEQYF. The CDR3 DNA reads TGTGCCAGCAGCCTGGGGGGGGCGGAGGCCTACGAGCAGTACTTC. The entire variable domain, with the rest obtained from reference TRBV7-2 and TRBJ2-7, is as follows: GAGVSQSPSNKVTEKGKDVELRCDPISGHTALYWYRQSLGQGLEFLIYFQGNSAPDKSGLPSDRFSAERTGGSVSTLTIQRTQQEDSAVYLCASSLGGAEAYEQYFGPGTRLTVT.

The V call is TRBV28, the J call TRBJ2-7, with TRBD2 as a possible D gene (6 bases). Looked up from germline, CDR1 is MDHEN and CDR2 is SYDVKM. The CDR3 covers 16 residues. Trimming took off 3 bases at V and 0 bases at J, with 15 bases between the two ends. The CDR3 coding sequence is TGTGCCAGCAGTTTTGGGGTCGGGGGATTCTCCTACGAGCAGTACTTC. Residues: CASSFGVGGFSYEQYF.

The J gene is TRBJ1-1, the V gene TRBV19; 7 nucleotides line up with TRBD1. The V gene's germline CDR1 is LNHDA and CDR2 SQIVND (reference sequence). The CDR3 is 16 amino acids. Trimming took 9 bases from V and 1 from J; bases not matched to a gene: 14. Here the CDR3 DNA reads TGTGCCAGCCGTAACCCGAGGGACAGCCAGAACACTGAAGCTTTCTTT. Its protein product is CASRNPRDSQNTEAFF. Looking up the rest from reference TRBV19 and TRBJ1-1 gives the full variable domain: DGGITQSPKYLFRKEGQNVTLSCEQNLNHDAMYWYRQDPGQGLRLIYYSQIVNDFQKGDIAEGYSVSREKKESFPLTVTSAQKNPTAFYLCASRNPRDSQNTEAFFGQGTRLTVV.

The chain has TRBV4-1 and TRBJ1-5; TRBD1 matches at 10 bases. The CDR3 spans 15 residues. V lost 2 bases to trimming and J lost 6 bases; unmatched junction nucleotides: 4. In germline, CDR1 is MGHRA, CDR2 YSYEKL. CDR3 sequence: CASSQSGTGVQPQHF. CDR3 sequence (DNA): TGCGCCAGCAGCCAATCCGGGACAGGGGTTCAGCCCCAGCATTTT.

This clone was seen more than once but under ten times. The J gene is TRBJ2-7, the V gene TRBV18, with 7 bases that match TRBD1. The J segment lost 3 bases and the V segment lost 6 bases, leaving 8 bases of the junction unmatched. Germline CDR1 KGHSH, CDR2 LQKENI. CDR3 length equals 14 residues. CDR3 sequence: CASSLGTDGYEQYF. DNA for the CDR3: TGTGCCAGCTCCCTTGGGACAGATGGCTACGAGCAGTACTTC.

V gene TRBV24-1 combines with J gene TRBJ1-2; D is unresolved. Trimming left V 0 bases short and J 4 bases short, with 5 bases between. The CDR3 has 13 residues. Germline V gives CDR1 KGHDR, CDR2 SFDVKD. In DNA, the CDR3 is TGTGCCACCAGTGATTTGGAGCCCTATGGCTACACCTTC. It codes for CATSDLEPYGYTF.

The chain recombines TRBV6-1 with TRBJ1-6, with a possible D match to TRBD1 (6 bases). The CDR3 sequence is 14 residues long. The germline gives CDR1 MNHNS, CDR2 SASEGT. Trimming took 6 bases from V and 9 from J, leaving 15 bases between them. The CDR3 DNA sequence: TGTGCCAGCAGCACCGACAGGCCCCGTTCACCCCTCCACTTT. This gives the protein CASSTDRPRSPLHF.

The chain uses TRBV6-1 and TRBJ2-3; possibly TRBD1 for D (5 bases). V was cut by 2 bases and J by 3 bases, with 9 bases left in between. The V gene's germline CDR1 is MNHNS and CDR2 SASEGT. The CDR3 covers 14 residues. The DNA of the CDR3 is TGTGCCAGCAGTGAAACGACAGTAACAGATACGCAGTATTTT. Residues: CASSETTVTDTQYF.

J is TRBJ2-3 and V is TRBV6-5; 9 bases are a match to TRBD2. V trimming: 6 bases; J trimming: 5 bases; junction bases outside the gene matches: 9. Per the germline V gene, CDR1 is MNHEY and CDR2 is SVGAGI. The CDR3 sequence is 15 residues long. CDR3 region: CASSKTAGGGDTQYF. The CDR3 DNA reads TGTGCCAGCAGCAAAACAGCGGGGGGTGGAGATACGCAGTATTTT.

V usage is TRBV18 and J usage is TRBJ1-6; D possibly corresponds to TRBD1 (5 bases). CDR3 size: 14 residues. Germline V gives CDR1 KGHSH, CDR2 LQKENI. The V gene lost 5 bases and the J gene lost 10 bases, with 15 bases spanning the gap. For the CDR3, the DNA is TGTGCCAGCTCAAAGGGGTGGGATGGATCACCCCTCCACTTT. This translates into CASSKGWDGSPLHF.

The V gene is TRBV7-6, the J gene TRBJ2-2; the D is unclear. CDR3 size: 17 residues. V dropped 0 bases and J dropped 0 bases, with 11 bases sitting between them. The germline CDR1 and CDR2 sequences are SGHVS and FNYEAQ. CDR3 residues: CASSLAPGAPNTGELFF. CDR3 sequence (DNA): TGTGCCAGCAGCTTAGCGCCAGGCGCACCGAACACCGGGGAGCTGTTTTTT.

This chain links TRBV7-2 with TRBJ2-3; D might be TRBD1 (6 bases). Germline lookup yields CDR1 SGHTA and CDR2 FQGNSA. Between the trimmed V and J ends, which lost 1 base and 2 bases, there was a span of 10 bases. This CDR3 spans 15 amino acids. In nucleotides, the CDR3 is TGTGCCAGCAGCTTAGTGGGGGCGAACACAGATACGCAGTATTTT. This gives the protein CASSLVGANTDTQYF.

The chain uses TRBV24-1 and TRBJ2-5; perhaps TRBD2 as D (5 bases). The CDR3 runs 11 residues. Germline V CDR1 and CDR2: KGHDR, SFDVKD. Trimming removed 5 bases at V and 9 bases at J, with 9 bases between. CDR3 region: CATSAGAAQYF. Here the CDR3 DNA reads TGTGCCACCAGTGCTGGAGCGGCCCAGTACTTC.

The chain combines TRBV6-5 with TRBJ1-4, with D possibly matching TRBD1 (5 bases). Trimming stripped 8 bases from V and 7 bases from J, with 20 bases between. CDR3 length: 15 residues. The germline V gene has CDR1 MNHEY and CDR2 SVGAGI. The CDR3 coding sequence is TGTGCCAGCGGACCCTTCCAGGGAGTAGGTGAAAAACTGTTTTTT. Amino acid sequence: CASGPFQGVGEKLFF.

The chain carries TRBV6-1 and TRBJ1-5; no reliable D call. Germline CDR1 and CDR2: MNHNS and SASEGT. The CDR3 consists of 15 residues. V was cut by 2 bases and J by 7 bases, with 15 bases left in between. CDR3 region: CASSEFRVSSQPQHF. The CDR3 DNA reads TGTGCCAGCAGTGAATTTCGCGTGTCTAGCCAGCCCCAGCATTTT.

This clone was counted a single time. Here the CDR3 DNA reads TGTGCCAGCCAAGCTACAGGGAACTCTGGAAACACCATATATTTT. It specifies CASQATGNSGNTIYF. This chain connects TRBV6-5 to TRBJ1-3; a weak D match, TRBD1 (6 bases). The V end lost 8 bases, the J end lost 0 bases, and 14 bases lay between the germline ends. CDR3 length: 15 residues. The germline CDR1 and CDR2 sequences are MNHEY and SVGAGI.